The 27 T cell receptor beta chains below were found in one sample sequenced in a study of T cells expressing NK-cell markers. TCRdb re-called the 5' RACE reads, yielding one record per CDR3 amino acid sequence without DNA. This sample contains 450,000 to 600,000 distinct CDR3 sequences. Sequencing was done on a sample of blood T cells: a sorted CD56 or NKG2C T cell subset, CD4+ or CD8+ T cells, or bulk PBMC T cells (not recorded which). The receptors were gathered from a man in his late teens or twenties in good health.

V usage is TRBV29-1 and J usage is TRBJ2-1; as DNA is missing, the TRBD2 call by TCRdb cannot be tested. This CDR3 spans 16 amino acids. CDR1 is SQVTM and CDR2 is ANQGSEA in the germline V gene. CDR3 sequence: CSVSSLAVGSYNEQFF.

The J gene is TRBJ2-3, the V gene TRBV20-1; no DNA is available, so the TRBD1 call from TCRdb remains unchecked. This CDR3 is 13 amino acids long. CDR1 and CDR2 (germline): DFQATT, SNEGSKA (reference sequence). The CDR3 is CSARVPGISTQYF.

The CDR3 protein is CSAHPGLAGEETQYF. The chain has TRBV20-1 and TRBJ2-5; without DNA, the TCRdb call of TRBD2 cannot be checked. In germline, CDR1 is DFQATT, CDR2 SNEGSKA (reference sequence). The CDR3 has 15 residues.

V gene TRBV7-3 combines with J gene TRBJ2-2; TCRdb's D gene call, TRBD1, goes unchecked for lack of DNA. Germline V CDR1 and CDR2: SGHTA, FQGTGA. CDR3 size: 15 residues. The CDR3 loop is CASRESGRATGELFF.

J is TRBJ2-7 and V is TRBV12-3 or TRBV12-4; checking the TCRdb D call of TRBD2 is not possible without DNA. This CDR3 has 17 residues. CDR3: CASSFTPSGRARYEQYF.

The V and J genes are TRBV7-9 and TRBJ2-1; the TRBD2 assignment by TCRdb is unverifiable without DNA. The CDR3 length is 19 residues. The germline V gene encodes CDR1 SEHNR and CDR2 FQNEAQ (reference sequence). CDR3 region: CASSFMVAGGPAESNEQFF.

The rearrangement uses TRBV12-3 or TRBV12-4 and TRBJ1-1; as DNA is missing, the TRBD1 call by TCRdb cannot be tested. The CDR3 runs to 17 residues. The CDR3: CASNLVVGGRGDTEAFF.

This chain's CDR3 is CASSLTSGHRQTQYF. The V gene is TRBV7-9, the J gene TRBJ2-5; lacking DNA, the TRBD2 call made by TCRdb goes unchecked. The CDR3 contains 15 residues. The germline V gene encodes CDR1 SEHNR and CDR2 FQNEAQ (reference sequence).

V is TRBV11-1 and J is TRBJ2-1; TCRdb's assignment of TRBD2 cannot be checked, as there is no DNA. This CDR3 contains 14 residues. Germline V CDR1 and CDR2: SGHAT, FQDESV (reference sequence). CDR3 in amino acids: CASSLPGGQSEQFF.

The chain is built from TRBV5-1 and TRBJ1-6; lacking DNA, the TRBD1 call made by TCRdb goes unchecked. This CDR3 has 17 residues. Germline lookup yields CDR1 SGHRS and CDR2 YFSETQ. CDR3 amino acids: CASSLIQGGGEISPLHF.

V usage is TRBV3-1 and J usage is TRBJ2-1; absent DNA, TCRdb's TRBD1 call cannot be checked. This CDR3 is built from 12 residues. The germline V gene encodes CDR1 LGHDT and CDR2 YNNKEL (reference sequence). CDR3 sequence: CASSQVGRDLFF.

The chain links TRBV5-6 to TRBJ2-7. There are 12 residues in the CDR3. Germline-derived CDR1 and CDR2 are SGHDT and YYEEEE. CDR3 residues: CASSLIGDEQYF.

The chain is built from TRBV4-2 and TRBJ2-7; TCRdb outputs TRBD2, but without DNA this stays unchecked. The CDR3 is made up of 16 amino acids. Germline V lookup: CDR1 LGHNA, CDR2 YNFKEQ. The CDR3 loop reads CASSQGPLAGFHEQYF.

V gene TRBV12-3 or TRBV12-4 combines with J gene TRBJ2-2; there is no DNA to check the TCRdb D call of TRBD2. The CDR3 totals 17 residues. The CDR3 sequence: CASKLGLAGGLTGELFF.

The CDR3: CAISESGQGSGYTF. The genes are TRBV10-3 and TRBJ1-2; TCRdb's assignment of TRBD1 cannot be checked, as there is no DNA. CDR3 length: 14 residues. Germline lookup yields CDR1 ENHRY and CDR2 SYGVKD.

The CDR3 loop is CSVAGLMNTEAFF. The chain is built from TRBV29-1 and TRBJ1-1. The CDR3 covers 13 residues. CDR1 SQVTM and CDR2 ANQGSEA come from the germline V gene.

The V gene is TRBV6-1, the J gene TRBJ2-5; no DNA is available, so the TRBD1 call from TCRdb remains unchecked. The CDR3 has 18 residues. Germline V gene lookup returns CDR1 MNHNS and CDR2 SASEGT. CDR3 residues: CASSPGWAGGAGGETQYF.

CDR3 residues: CASSLAGTSGRNEQFF. The chain carries TRBV12-3 or TRBV12-4 and TRBJ2-1; TCRdb lists TRBD2, though no DNA is available to test this call. The CDR3 has 16 residues.

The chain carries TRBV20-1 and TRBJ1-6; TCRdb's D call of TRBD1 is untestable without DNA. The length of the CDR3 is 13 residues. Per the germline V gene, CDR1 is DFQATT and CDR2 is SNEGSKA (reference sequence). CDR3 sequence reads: CSATGRGNSPLHF.

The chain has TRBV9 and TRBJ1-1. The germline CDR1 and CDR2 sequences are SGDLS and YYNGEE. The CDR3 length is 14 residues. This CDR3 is CASSASLLNTEAFF.

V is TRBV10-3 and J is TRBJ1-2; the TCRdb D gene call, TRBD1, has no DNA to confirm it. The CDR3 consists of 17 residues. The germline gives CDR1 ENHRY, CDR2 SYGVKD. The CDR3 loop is CAISDQMSGVGDYGYTF.

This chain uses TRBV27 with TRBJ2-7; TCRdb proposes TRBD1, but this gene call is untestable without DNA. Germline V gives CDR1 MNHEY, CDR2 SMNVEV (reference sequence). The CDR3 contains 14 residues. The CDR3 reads CASSLLGSHYEQYF.

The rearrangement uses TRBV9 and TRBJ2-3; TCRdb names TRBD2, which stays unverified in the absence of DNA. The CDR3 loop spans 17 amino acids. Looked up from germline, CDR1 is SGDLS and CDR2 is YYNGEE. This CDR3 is CASSVVSGRSVTDTQYF.

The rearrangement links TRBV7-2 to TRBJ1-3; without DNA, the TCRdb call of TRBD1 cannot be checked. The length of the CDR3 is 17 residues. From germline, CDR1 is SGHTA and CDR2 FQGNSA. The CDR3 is CASSLAHTGRSGNTIYF.

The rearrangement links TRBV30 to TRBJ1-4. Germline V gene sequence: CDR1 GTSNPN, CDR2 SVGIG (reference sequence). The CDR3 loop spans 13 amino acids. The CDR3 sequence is CAWSVQSGEKLFF.

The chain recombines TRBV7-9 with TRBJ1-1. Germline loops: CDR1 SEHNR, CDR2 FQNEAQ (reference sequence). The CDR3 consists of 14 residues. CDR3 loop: CASRLAGFNTEAFF.

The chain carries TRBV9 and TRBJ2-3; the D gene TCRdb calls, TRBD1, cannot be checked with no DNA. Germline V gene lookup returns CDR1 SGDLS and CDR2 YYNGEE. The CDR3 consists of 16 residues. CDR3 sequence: CASSPGGRARTDTQYF.